In its sample, the clone carrying this T cell receptor beta chain was seen a few times. Its antigen remains unknown. This entry is derived from a study of T-cell memory formation after mild COVID-19. Study in general: TCR clusters largely stayed donor specific.

Study results and caveats: SARS-CoV-2 specificity was not confirmed for second-wave clones peaking on day 37.

TCRdb processed the 5' RACE reads anew with MiXCR; each CDR3 protein has one entry. The table includes roughly 350,000 distinct CDR3 sequences, roughly an eighth detected once. Trimming pared 3 bases from V and 3 bases from J, leaving 8 bases between. The CDR3 is 13 amino acids. Germline CDR1 SGHTA, CDR2 FQGTGA. The sequence derives from a man aged 18 to 35 who had mild COVID-19 (a few samples of this study predate the infection). Cell type and time point are not known. This chain links TRBV7-3 with TRBJ1-1; D is unclear. Sequencing was carried out using PBMCs or a T cell subset sorted from them (not recorded which). CDR3 nucleotides: TGTGCCAGCAGCTTCGGGGAGTACACTGAAGCTTTCTTT. Its translation is CASSFGEYTEAFF.